This is a list of T cell receptor beta chains from one sample in a study of T cell changes during pregnancy in multiple sclerosis. Using immunoSEQ multiplex PCR, the repertoire was profiled, and TCRdb retains in-frame clones only, with some absent. The profile covers about 64,000 clones, with around nine tenths appearing a single time and roughly 1.3% taken by the ten largest. The sample consisted of peripheral blood, taken in the second trimester of pregnancy. The receptors were gathered from a female donor with multiple sclerosis, enrolled in a pregnancy study. The conserved cysteine and the conserved F or W are not part of the CDR3 here. Each record gives: V gene, J gene, CDR3 protein.

TRBV5-1	TRBJ1-1	ASSLVAGAMNTEAF
TRBV18	TRBJ1-2	ASSPDRGVRGYT
TRBV9	TRBJ2-6	ASSVDGSGANVLT
TRBV18	TRBJ1-1	ASSPGGGETEAF
TRBV2	TRBJ2-7	ASSVPLTQDFTYEQY
TRBV7-9	TRBJ2-1	ASSLVAGNEQF
TRBV28	TRBJ1-2	ASSLARTAGTNYGYT
TRBV5-1	TRBJ1-5	ASSLLGEGPQH
TRBV28	TRBJ2-3	ASSLPLTGARTDTQY
TRBV7-2	TRBJ1-5	ASSSITDSYSNQPQH
TRBV29-1	TRBJ2-7	SVIRDRSYEQY
TRBV6-4	TRBJ2-2	ASSDSSGSGELF
TRBV7-3	TRBJ2-1	ASSSLAGANNEQF
TRBV11-2	TRBJ2-1	ASSLDRGGRGYNEQF
TRBV11-2	TRBJ2-5	ASSSYTSLLETQY
TRBV9	TRBJ2-2	ASSVRGGGELF
TRBV30	TRBJ1-2	AWSWTGEGYT
TRBV27	TRBJ2-5	ASSPTFRDRDQETQY
TRBV15	TRBJ2-4	ATSRGPGSDKNIQY
TRBV27	TRBJ2-1	ASSPGQGNNEQF
TRBV9	TRBJ2-2	ASSVVAGNTGELF
TRBV27	TRBJ2-2	ASSLSGGWNTGELF
TRBV10-3	TRBJ2-7	AISGTNQIYEQY
TRBV5-6	TRBJ2-7	ASSLDLANGLHEQY
TRBV23-1	TRBJ2-7	ASSQSTEVVPNEQY
TRBV19	TRBJ1-2	ASQKQGQTYGYT
TRBV2	TRBJ1-2	AGTYRGGYT
TRBV7-2	TRBJ2-1	ASSLDYSGNEQF
TRBV4-1	TRBJ1-3	ASSRLTGEGGTIY
TRBV6-6	TRBJ2-1	ASSYSGRERYNEQF
TRBV6-5	TRBJ2-2	ASRGGAGELF
TRBV6-6	TRBJ2-1	ASSYAGGPSQGQF
TRBV7-2	TRBJ1-2	ASSPDRTVGYT
TRBV7-3	TRBJ2-1	ASSLLPSGTGSYNEQF
TRBV19	TRBJ2-6	ASRPGGYSGANVLT
TRBV7-6	TRBJ2-2	ASSLASPEYTGELF
TRBV13	TRBJ2-7	ASSSGLAGESPYEQY
TRBV5-1	TRBJ1-1	ASSLEAGANTEAF
TRBV5-1	TRBJ2-3	ASSLTGLTTDTQY
TRBV30	TRBJ2-7	AWSHRVGLDYEQY
TRBV4-1	TRBJ1-1	ASSRRDSEAF
TRBV20-1	TRBJ2-7	SASGGDEQY
TRBV6-4	TRBJ2-3	ASSAGLTTDTQY
TRBV11-2	TRBJ2-7	ASSLAHYSYEQY
TRBV5-1	TRBJ2-7	ASSSGRTGAGEQY
TRBV10-1	TRBJ2-3	ASSEGPRLAADTQY
TRBV6-5	TRBJ1-1	ASNQGTEAF
TRBV5-1	TRBJ2-7	ASSPLGGQLPSEQY
TRBV5-1	TRBJ2-5	ASSVQTGTRETQY
TRBV19	TRBJ2-1	ASSMIRTSRNEQF
TRBV4-3	TRBJ1-3	ASSQEQGGGNTIY
TRBV4-3	TRBJ2-6	ASSQAGSGANVLT
TRBV29-1	TRBJ1-1	SVGQANTEAF
TRBV19	TRBJ2-5	ASSASGLAGGPETQY
TRBV18	TRBJ2-1	ASSPKTSGSEQF
TRBV11-2	TRBJ2-1	ASRQLRGRGRNEQF